This T cell receptor (beta chain) was captured by sequencing in a study of blood T cell repertoires in COVID-19. Generated by immunoSEQ multiplex PCR, the TCRdb table keeps only in-frame clones and is missing some. The table lists 45,000 to 60,000 clones, about 90% of them singletons, with roughly 6% in the top ten. Looked up from germline, CDR1 is SGHRS and CDR2 is YFSETQ. Losses at the gene ends were 4 bases for V and 2 bases for J; bases not matched to a gene: 5. This CDR3 contains 16 residues. A single count supports this clone. The V call is TRBV5-1, the J call TRBJ2-1, with TRBD1 matching over 11 bases. This TCR came from a man between 65 and 85 years old with active COVID-19. Sequencing input: peripheral blood. The DNA for the CDR3 is TGCGCCAGCAGCACCGGGACAGGGGGTACCTACAATGAGCAGTTCTTC. It translates to CASSTGTGGTYNEQFF.